The clone carrying this T cell receptor (beta chain) was seen more than once but under ten times. Its antigen is undetermined. The sample originates from a study of beta chain features in type 1 diabetes. Study-wide findings and caveats: No resolution was reached here on whether HLA type influences TCRB rearrangement. The naive, central memory and Treg TCRB repertoires looked more alike in patients than they did in healthy donors. For type 1 diabetes patients, VDJ junctions showed fewer insertions and more deletions.

Reverse transcription of all isolated RNA meant that expressed TCRB transcripts were sequenced. Clones were sequenced by immunoSEQ multiplex PCR, and TCRdb holds only the in-frame ones, with some missing. The sample includes about 320,000 clones, less than 15% of them seen just once. The CDR3 spans 14 residues. V gave up 3 bases and J gave up 0 bases, with 8 bases separating them. Germline V lookup: CDR1 KGHSH, CDR2 LQKENI. Without exception, sorted populations had purity beyond 95%. The sequencing input was central memory CD4+ T cells from blood. The chain joins TRBV18 to TRBJ1-1, with D unclear. The sequence was collected from a young man in good health. CDR3 residues: CASSPEGVNTEAFF. CDR3 bases: TGTGCCAGCTCACCCGAGGGTGTGAACACTGAAGCTTTCTTT.